This TCR beta chain originates from a study of response to subunit inactivated influenza vaccine. One entry per CDR3 protein, called by TCRdb with MiXCR from the RT-PCR reads. The sample consists of approximately 730,000 distinct CDR3 sequences, roughly 13% of them appearing once. Germline CDR1 and CDR2: DFQATT and SNEGSKA (reference sequence). With 0 bases removed from V and 8 bases from J, the gap between germline ends came to 6 bases. The CDR3 length is 11 residues. The sequences come from PBMCs from blood, collected around 15 days before vaccination. The V call is TRBV20-1, the J call TRBJ2-3, with D hard to call. The receptor's source is a man over 45 who received an inactivated influenza vaccine. The CDR3 sequence: CSARDSPTQYF. The CDR3 DNA reads TGCAGTGCTAGAGATAGTCCTACGCAGTATTTT.